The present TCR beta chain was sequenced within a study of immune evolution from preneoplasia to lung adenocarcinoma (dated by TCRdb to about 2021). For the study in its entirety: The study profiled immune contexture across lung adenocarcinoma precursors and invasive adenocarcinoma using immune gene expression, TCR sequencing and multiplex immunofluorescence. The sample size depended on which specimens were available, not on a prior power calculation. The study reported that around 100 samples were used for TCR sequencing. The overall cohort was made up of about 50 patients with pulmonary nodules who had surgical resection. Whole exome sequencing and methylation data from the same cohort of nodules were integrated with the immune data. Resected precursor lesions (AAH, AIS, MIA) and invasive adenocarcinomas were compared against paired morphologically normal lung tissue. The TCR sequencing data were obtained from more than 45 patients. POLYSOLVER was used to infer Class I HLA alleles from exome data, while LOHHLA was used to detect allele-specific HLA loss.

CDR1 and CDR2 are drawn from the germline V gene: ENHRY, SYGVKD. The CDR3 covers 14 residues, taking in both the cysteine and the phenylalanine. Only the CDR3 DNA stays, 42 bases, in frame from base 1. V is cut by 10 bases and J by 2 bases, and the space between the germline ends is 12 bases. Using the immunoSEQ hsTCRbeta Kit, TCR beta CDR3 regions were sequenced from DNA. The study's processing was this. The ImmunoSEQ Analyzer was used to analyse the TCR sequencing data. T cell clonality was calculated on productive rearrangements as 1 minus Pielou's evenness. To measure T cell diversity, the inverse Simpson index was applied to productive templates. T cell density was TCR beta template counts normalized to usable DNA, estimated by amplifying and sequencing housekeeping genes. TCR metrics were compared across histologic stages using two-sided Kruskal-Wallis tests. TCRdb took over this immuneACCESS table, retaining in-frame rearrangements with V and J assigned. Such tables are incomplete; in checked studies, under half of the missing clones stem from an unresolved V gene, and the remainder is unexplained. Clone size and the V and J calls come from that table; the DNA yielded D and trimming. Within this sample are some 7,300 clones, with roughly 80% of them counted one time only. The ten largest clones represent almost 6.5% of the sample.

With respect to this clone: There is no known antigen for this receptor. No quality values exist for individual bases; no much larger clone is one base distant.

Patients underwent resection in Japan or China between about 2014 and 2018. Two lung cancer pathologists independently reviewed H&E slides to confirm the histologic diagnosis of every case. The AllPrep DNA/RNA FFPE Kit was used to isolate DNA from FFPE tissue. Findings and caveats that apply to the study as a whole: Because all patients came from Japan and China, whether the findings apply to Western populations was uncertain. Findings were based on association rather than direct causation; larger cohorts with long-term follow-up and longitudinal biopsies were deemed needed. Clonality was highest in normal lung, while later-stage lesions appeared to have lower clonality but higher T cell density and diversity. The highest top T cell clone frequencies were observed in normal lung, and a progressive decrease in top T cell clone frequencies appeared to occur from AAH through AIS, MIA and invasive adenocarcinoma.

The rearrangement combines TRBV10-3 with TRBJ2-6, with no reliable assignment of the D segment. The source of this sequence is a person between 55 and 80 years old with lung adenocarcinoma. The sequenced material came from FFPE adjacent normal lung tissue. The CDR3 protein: CATALAAGANVLTF. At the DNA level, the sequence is TGTGCCACCGCCCTTGCGGCTGGGGCCAACGTCCTGACTTTC.